These T cell receptor beta chains were read from a single sample in a study of T cells in Graves' hyperthyroidism and ophthalmopathy. Using its own MiXCR run on the multiplex PCR reads, TCRdb lists one record per CDR3 protein. The table shows roughly 130,000 distinct CDR3 sequences, with less than 25% occurring only once. Material for sequencing was blood. These receptor sequences come from a woman between 45 and 60 years old with Graves' hyperthyroidism that later progressed to Graves' ophthalmopathy. Each CDR3 is given with its conserved first and last residue. D genes are given only for firm matches. Size values are once, few and many counts, or a class for expanded clones, and some rows have none.

CDR3aa | CDR3nt | d_gene | j_gene | abundance | v_gene
CSARAGGIHEQYF | TGCAGCGCCCGGGCGGGGGGGATCCACGAGCAGTACTTC | TRBD2 | TRBJ2-7 | NA | TRBV29-1
CASSLPLAGAGAYEQYF | TGTGCCAGCTCACTACCCCTGGCGGGGGCGGGGGCCTACGAGCAGTACTTC | NA | TRBJ2-7 | many | TRBV18
CAAGQGVASGANVLTF | TGTGCCGCTGGACAGGGAGTGGCTTCTGGGGCCAACGTCCTGACTTTC | TRBD1 | TRBJ2-6 | few | TRBV30
CSVGEGAGTQYF | TGCAGCGTTGGGGAAGGGGCGGGGACCCAGTACTTC | NA | TRBJ2-5 | many | TRBV29-1
CASRSRGTDTQYF | TGTGCCAGCAGATCCAGGGGAACAGATACGCAGTATTTT | NA | TRBJ2-3 | NA | TRBV6-1
CASSQRDRLTYEQYF | TGTGCCAGCAGCCAACGGGACAGGCTTACCTACGAGCAGTACTTC | TRBD1 | TRBJ2-7 | many | TRBV3-1
CASSTGTSGRANEQYF | TGTGCCAGCAGTACCGGGACTAGCGGGAGGGCCAACGAGCAGTACTTC | TRBD2 | TRBJ2-7 | few | TRBV2
CASGRISYEQYF | TGTGCCAGCGGCAGAATCTCCTACGAGCAGTACTTC | NA | TRBJ2-7 | NA | TRBV12-3/TRBV12-4
CASSRGDVLAKNIQYF | TGCGCCAGCAGCCGGGGGGACGTCCTAGCCAAAAACATTCAGTACTTC | TRBD2 | TRBJ2-4 | NA | TRBV5-1
CASNGRGAGSIMNTGELFF | TGTGCCAGTAATGGTCGCGGAGCGGGAAGTATCATGAACACCGGGGAGTTGTTTTTT | TRBD2 | TRBJ2-2 | NA | TRBV19
CASRPTSGSVYEQYF | TGTGCCAGCAGGCCGACTAGCGGGAGTGTCTACGAGCAGTACTTC | TRBD2 | TRBJ2-7 | few | TRBV6-2/TRBV6-3
CASSPRGRKGVLTF | TGTGCCAGCAGCCCAAGGGGAAGGAAAGGAGTCCTGACTTTC | NA | TRBJ2-6 | many | TRBV3-1
CASSRGLAGLETQYF | TGCGCCAGCAGTCGGGGACTAGCGGGACTTGAGACCCAGTACTTC | TRBD2 | TRBJ2-5 | many | TRBV5-1
CASRTRRLVTDTQYF | TGTGCCAGCAGAACCCGCCGACTAGTCACAGATACGCAGTATTTT | NA | TRBJ2-3 | once | TRBV27
CSARVWENTEAFF | TGCAGTGCTAGGGTGTGGGAGAACACTGAAGCTTTCTTT | NA | TRBJ1-1 | many | TRBV20-1
CASSALRSSYNEQFF | TGTGCCAGCAGCGCCCTGCGGAGCTCCTACAATGAGCAGTTCTTC | NA | TRBJ2-1 | NA | TRBV7-9
CASSPGQSTNTGELFF | TGTGCCAGCAGTCCGGGACAGTCGACGAACACCGGGGAGCTGTTTTTT | TRBD1 | TRBJ2-2 | many | TRBV2
CASNRASGTEAFF | TGTGCCAGCAACAGGGCTTCGGGCACTGAAGCTTTCTTT | NA | TRBJ1-1 | many | TRBV28
CASSVGMGFSYEQYF | TGTGCCAGCAGCGTAGGTATGGGGTTCTCCTACGAGCAGTACTTC | NA | TRBJ2-7 | NA | TRBV9
CASSLQGNVAQHF | TGTGCCAGCAGTTTACAGGGGAACGTGGCCCAGCATTTT | NA | TRBJ1-5 | NA | TRBV27
CASSGSVGETQYF | TGTGCCAGCAGTGGGTCGGTTGGCGAGACCCAGTACTTC | NA | TRBJ2-5 | NA | TRBV28
CASSLHGGDTEAFF | TGTGCCAGCAGCTTGCATGGGGGAGACACTGAAGCTTTCTTT | NA | TRBJ1-1 | NA | TRBV5-4
CASSPPGKVDNEQFF | TGTGCCAGCAGCCCCCCGGGTAAGGTGGACAATGAGCAGTTCTTC | NA | TRBJ2-1 | many | TRBV3-1
CATSREGALAGAHTQYF | TGTGCCACCAGCAGAGAGGGGGCCCTAGCGGGGGCCCATACGCAGTATTTT | TRBD2 | TRBJ2-3 | many | TRBV15
CASSYSLGGGATLYGYTF | TGCGCCAGCAGCTACAGCCTGGGTGGAGGAGCCACCCTCTATGGCTACACCTTC | NA | TRBJ1-2 | NA | TRBV4-1
CAWSWGEEQYF | TGTGCCTGGAGTTGGGGGGAAGAGCAGTACTTC | NA | TRBJ2-7 | NA | TRBV28
CASSFLGQGLYGYTF | TGTGCCAGCAGTTTTTTGGGACAGGGGCTCTATGGCTACACCTTC | TRBD1 | TRBJ1-2 | few | TRBV28
CASSGSRHTEAFF | TGTGCCAGTTCAGGGAGTCGGCACACTGAAGCTTTCTTT | NA | TRBJ1-1 | NA | TRBV6-1
CASSLGSDQPQHF | TGTGCCAGCAGTTTAGGGTCCGATCAGCCCCAGCATTTT | NA | TRBJ1-5 | NA | TRBV12-3/TRBV12-4
CASRDSYYEQYF | TGTGCCTCACGGGACAGCTACTACGAGCAGTACTTC | TRBD1 | TRBJ2-7 | few | TRBV6-1
CASSMGQGGPQHF | TGCGCCAGCAGCATGGGACAGGGGGGGCCCCAGCATTTT | TRBD1 | TRBJ1-5 | many | TRBV5-1
CASSLGQDSEAFF | TGCGCCAGCAGCTTGGGCCAGGATAGTGAAGCTTTCTTT | NA | TRBJ1-1 | many | TRBV5-1
CASRERGRLAGIYEQYF | TGTGCCAGTAGGGAGCGAGGCAGACTAGCGGGGATATACGAGCAGTACTTC | TRBD2 | TRBJ2-7 | NA | TRBV6-2/TRBV6-3
CASSPGSLAKNIQYF | TGTGCCAGCAGTCCGGGTTCCCTAGCCAAAAACATTCAGTACTTC | NA | TRBJ2-4 | few | TRBV7-2
CASSLFRQALAKNIQYF | TGTGCCAGCAGTTTATTCCGACAGGCGCTAGCCAAAAACATTCAGTACTTC | NA | TRBJ2-4 | many | TRBV28
CASRVDFYNEQFF | TGTGCCAGCAGAGTGGACTTCTACAATGAGCAGTTCTTC | NA | TRBJ2-1 | many | TRBV2
CASSDNDRNSPLHF | TGTGCCAGCAGCGATAATGACAGGAATTCACCCCTCCACTTT | NA | TRBJ1-6 | many | TRBV28
CASSPWTSGQETQYF | TGTGCCAGCAGCCCCTGGACTAGCGGCCAAGAGACCCAGTACTTC | TRBD2 | TRBJ2-5 | many | TRBV3-1
CASSLGQEINYEQYF | TGCGCCAGCAGCTTGGGCCAGGAGATTAACTACGAGCAGTACTTC | NA | TRBJ2-7 | NA | TRBV5-1
CASSASGGPGGYTF | TGTGCCAGCAGCGCCTCAGGGGGGCCGGGTGGCTACACCTTC | TRBD1 | TRBJ1-2 | few | TRBV9
CAWKLQAGTDTQYF | TGTGCCTGGAAGCTCCAGGCGGGCACAGATACGCAGTATTTT | NA | TRBJ2-3 | many | TRBV30
CASSALSYNEQFF | TGTGCCAGCAGCGCCTTGAGTTACAATGAGCAGTTCTTC | NA | TRBJ2-1 | NA | TRBV11-2
CASSQRPANAAFF | TGTGCCAGCAGCCAGCGCCCGGCCAACGCAGCTTTCTTT | NA | TRBJ1-1 | few | TRBV3-1
CASMGTSGIFPNEQFF | TGTGCCAGCATGGGGACTAGCGGGATTTTCCCAAATGAGCAGTTCTTC | TRBD2 | TRBJ2-1 | many | TRBV12-3/TRBV12-4
CASSRLAGGAEQYF | TGTGCCAGCAGCCGCTTAGCGGGAGGGGCCGAGCAGTACTTC | TRBD2 | TRBJ2-7 | many | TRBV6-2/TRBV6-3
CASSPTGTRTYNEQFF | TGCGCCAGCAGCCCCACCGGGACTAGAACCTACAATGAGCAGTTCTTC | TRBD2 | TRBJ2-1 | NA | TRBV4-1
CASTQEGMDEQYF | TGTGCCAGCACCCAGGAGGGTATGGACGAGCAGTACTTC | NA | TRBJ2-7 | many | TRBV2
CATEGQGAGRRAYEQYF | TGTGCCACGGAGGGACAGGGGGCAGGAAGAAGGGCCTACGAGCAGTACTTC | TRBD1 | TRBJ2-7 | NA | TRBV10-3
CAIRGGAELSSEQYF | TGTGCCATCAGGGGCGGAGCGGAATTATCATCCGAGCAGTACTTC | NA | TRBJ2-7 | many | TRBV10-3
CASSPDYTSYNEQFF | TGTGCCAGCAGCCCTGACTATACATCCTACAATGAGCAGTTCTTC | NA | TRBJ2-1 | many | TRBV7-2
CSVRGTSGSQETQYF | TGCAGCGTTCGGGGGACTAGCGGGAGTCAAGAGACCCAGTACTTC | TRBD2 | TRBJ2-5 | many | TRBV29-1
CASTRDSVGYTF | TGCGCCAGCACCCGCGACAGCGTGGGCTACACCTTC | NA | TRBJ1-2 | once | TRBV5-1
CASSLVGTSGINEQFF | TGTGCCAGCAGCTTAGTCGGGACTAGCGGGATCAATGAGCAGTTCTTC | TRBD2 | TRBJ2-1 | many | TRBV7-2